The 28 T cell receptor beta chains given below trace back to one sample, sequenced in a study of spatial heterogeneity in lung cancer (dated by TCRdb to about 2019). Read against the paper, the sample's time point label means: sample taken at primary tumor resection. For TCR sequencing, whole RNA was extracted from tumor and nontumor lung tissue, or from cryopreserved PBMC samples, and no cell sorting was done. The library was generated by 5' RACE. Sequenced using a NextSeq 500. The public reads were run again by TCRdb, first through fastp at Q25 and then through MiXCR, and only productive beta chains were kept. Under each unique CDR3 protein, matching rows form one entry showing the most common genes and DNA. The sample yields roughly 91,000 distinct CDR3 sequences; about a fifth were counted once. The ten top clones hold less than 7.5% of the sample. The sequencing used PBMCs, collected at surgery. The receptors were sampled from a male donor with early-stage non-small cell lung cancer.

This clonotype has only a few counts. The V and J genes are TRBV3-1 and TRBJ2-3; TRBD2 aligns across 7 bases. Germline lookup yields CDR1 LGHDT and CDR2 YNNKEL (reference sequence). V trimming: 4 bases; J trimming: 8 bases; junction bases outside the gene matches: 0. The CDR3 extends over 11 amino acids. The CDR3 is CASSPGGTQYF. As DNA, the CDR3 is TGTGCCAGCAGCCCGGGAGGTACGCAGTATTTT.

This chain links TRBV7-2 with TRBJ1-5, with D perhaps matching TRBD1 (5 bases). V lost 5 bases and J 1 base, leaving 12 bases between the germline ends. The CDR3 extends over 15 amino acids. The germline V gene encodes CDR1 SGHTA and CDR2 FQGNSA. As DNA, the CDR3 is TGTGCCAGCAGCCTAGGGCGGGGGAGCAATCAGCCCCAGCATTTT. The encoded protein is CASSLGRGSNQPQHF.

The sample holds a few counts of this clonotype. CDR3 residues: CASSLNRAGSYNSPLHF. Here the CDR3 DNA reads TGTGCCAGCAGTTTAAACAGGGCCGGTAGCTATAATTCACCCCTCCACTTT. This rearrangement joins TRBV12-3 or TRBV12-4 to TRBJ1-6; TRBD1 is a possible D gene (6 bases). This CDR3 is 17 amino acids long. Trimming took 2 bases from V and 3 from J, leaving 14 bases between them.

This rearrangement joins TRBV3-1 to TRBJ2-5; TRBD2 is a possible D gene (5 bases). The CDR3 totals 15 residues. Trimming pared 1 base from V and 1 base from J, leaving 10 bases between. Germline V gene sequence: CDR1 LGHDT, CDR2 YNNKEL (reference sequence). The CDR3 DNA is TGTGCCAGCAGCCAAGGTGGAAGCGGCCAAGAGACCCAGTACTTC. Its translation is CASSQGGSGQETQYF.

This clonotype was detected only a few times. The chain combines TRBV5-6 with TRBJ2-7, with D perhaps given as TRBD1 or TRBD2 (5 bases each). Germline loops: CDR1 SGHDT, CDR2 YYEEEE. The CDR3 contains 14 residues. Between the trimmed V and J ends, which lost 2 bases and 3 bases, there was a span of 12 bases. The CDR3 sequence is CASSFSGTGYEQYF. CDR3 DNA: TGTGCCAGCAGCTTCTCTGGGACCGGCTACGAGCAGTACTTC.

V and J are TRBV19 and TRBJ2-2; D is possibly TRBD2 (5 bases). CDR1 is LNHDA and CDR2 is SQIVND in the germline V gene (reference sequence). V was shortened by 5 bases and J by 3 bases, with 7 bases between the two germline ends. The CDR3 sequence is 13 residues long. The CDR3 sequence: CASSWGDTGELFF. The CDR3 bases are TGTGCCAGTAGTTGGGGAGACACCGGGGAGCTGTTTTTT. Based on the CDR3 plus reference TRBV19 and TRBJ2-2, the full variable domain is DGGITQSPKYLFRKEGQNVTLSCEQNLNHDAMYWYRQDPGQGLRLIYYSQIVNDFQKGDIAEGYSVSREKKESFPLTVTSAQKNPTAFYLCASSWGDTGELFFGEGSRLTVL.

This clonotype was picked up a small number of times. V and J are TRBV20-1 and TRBJ2-3; D is perhaps TRBD2 (5 bases). CDR1 DFQATT and CDR2 SNEGSKA come from the germline V gene (reference sequence). Trimming removed 3 bases from V and 2 bases from J, with 9 bases in between. The CDR3 sequence is 13 residues long. In nucleotides, the CDR3 is TGCAGTGCTAGCGGGGTCCTCACAGATACGCAGTATTTT. This gives the protein CSASGVLTDTQYF.

This clonotype has ten or more counts. The chain uses TRBV10-3 and TRBJ1-2; D is unclear. Germline CDR1 reads ENHRY; CDR2 reads SYGVKD. The CDR3 is 11 residues long. V lost 6 bases and J lost 5, with 7 bases in between. The CDR3 coding sequence is TGTGCCATCAGAGGACCATATGGCTACACCTTC. Translating it yields CAIRGPYGYTF.

This chain joins TRBV25-1 and TRBJ2-7; no clear D. From germline, CDR1 is MGHDK and CDR2 SYGVNS. This CDR3 comprises 12 residues. V gave up 4 bases and J gave up 2 bases, with 6 bases separating them. CDR3 DNA: TGTGCCAGCAGTGTAACAGCCTACGAGCAGTACTTC. Its protein is CASSVTAYEQYF.

The chain links TRBV20-1 to TRBJ2-4; D is uncertain. Germline lookup yields CDR1 DFQATT and CDR2 SNEGSKA (reference sequence). The V and J ends lost 1 base and 0 bases respectively, with 4 bases between them. The CDR3 length is 13 residues. The CDR3 here is CSARAVAKNIQYF. The DNA of the CDR3 is TGCAGTGCTAGAGCGGTAGCCAAAAACATTCAGTACTTC.

V and J are TRBV6-2 or TRBV6-3 and TRBJ1-1, with D hard to call. CDR1 and CDR2 (germline): MNHEY, SVGEGT. Trimming took 5 bases from V and 0 from J, leaving 13 bases between them. This CDR3 contains 15 residues. CDR3 protein: CASSLDLGLNTEAFF. In nucleotides, the CDR3 is TGTGCCAGCAGTCTCGACCTTGGACTGAACACTGAAGCTTTCTTT.

At least ten counts were recorded for this clonotype. This chain joins TRBV5-6 and TRBJ2-7, with D tentatively TRBD1 (5 bases). Looked up from germline, CDR1 is SGHDT and CDR2 is YYEEEE. The V end was cut by 0 bases, the J end by 6 bases, with 10 bases between. The CDR3 spans 13 residues. CDR3 protein: CASSLGRVGEQYF. The CDR3 nucleotides read TGTGCCAGCAGCTTGGGCAGGGTTGGCGAGCAGTACTTC.

This clonotype was seen more than once but under ten times. Its ends do not fully match the called genes, so a read error is possible. The chain recombines TRBV24-1 with TRBJ2-1; D tentatively fits TRBD1 or TRBD2 (5 bases each). This CDR3 has 15 amino acids. Germline-derived CDR1 and CDR2 are KGHDR and SFDVKD. CDR3: CATCETGGFNNEQFF. CDR3 in DNA: TGTGCCACCTGTGAAACAGGAGGCTTCAACAATGAGCAGTTCTTC.

This clonotype was counted a few times. The chain combines TRBV6-1 with TRBJ2-7; TRBD1 or TRBD2 may be the D gene (5 bases each). V was pared by 1 base and J by 3 bases, with 13 bases between. The CDR3 loop spans 15 amino acids. The germline V gene has CDR1 MNHNS and CDR2 SASEGT. The CDR3 loop is CASSEVGVGHYEQYF. In DNA, the CDR3 is TGTGCCAGCAGTGAAGTGGGGGTGGGCCACTACGAGCAGTACTTC.

V gene TRBV6-1 combines with J gene TRBJ2-3, with D possibly being TRBD2 (5 bases). This CDR3 spans 14 amino acids. Per germline, CDR1 MNHNS and CDR2 SASEGT. V was pared by 2 bases and J by 4 bases, with 10 bases between. In DNA form, the CDR3 reads TGTGCCAGCAGTGAACAGGAGGCGTCAGATACGCAGTATTTT. Protein product: CASSEQEASDTQYF.

The sample holds many counts of this clonotype. The rearrangement uses TRBV20-1 and TRBJ2-5, with unresolved D. The germline gives CDR1 DFQATT, CDR2 SNEGSKA (reference sequence). Trimming took 3 bases from V and 0 from J, leaving 8 bases between them. The CDR3 spans 13 residues. The CDR3 spells CSASLEYQETQYF. The CDR3 bases are TGCAGTGCTAGCCTCGAGTACCAAGAGACCCAGTACTTC.

The chain uses TRBV29-1 and TRBJ1-2, with D possibly TRBD1 on 6 matching bases. Germline V gene lookup returns CDR1 SQVTM and CDR2 ANQGSEA. V lost 3 bases to trimming and J lost 10 bases, with 15 bases between them. This CDR3 spans 12 amino acids. This CDR3 is CSVDLGGGIYTF. In DNA, the CDR3 is TGCAGCGTTGATTTGGGGGGCGGAATCTACACCTTC.

The chain combines TRBV7-8 with TRBJ2-2; TRBD1 or TRBD2 may be the D gene (6 bases each). From germline, CDR1 is SGHVS and CDR2 FQNEAQ. This CDR3 comprises 14 residues. Trimming took off 7 bases at V and 5 bases at J, with 14 bases between the two ends. The CDR3 loop reads CASILSGATGELFF. The DNA for the CDR3 is TGTGCCAGCATCCTTTCGGGGGCGACCGGGGAGCTGTTTTTT. Full variable domain (remainder filled in from reference TRBV7-8 and TRBJ2-2): GAGVSQSPRYKVAKRGQDVALRCDPISGHVSLFWYQQALGQGPEFLTYFQNEAQLDKSGLPSDRFFAERPEGSVSTLKIQRTQQEDSAVYLCASILSGATGELFFGEGSRLTVL.

The sample holds a few counts of this clonotype. The chain carries TRBV20-1 and TRBJ2-7; TRBD1 matches at 9 bases. Germline assignment: CDR1 DFQATT and CDR2 SNEGSKA (reference sequence). J gave up 1 base and V 6 bases, and 7 bases lay outside the gene matches. The CDR3 is 14 residues long. In DNA, the CDR3 is TGCAGTGCACGGCCGGGACAGGGATCCTACGAGCAGTACTTC. Protein product: CSARPGQGSYEQYF.

There are a few counts of this clonotype. The rearrangement joins TRBV5-6 to TRBJ2-1; D is ambiguous. Germline V gives CDR1 SGHDT, CDR2 YYEEEE. V was cut by 4 bases and J by 9 bases, with 14 bases left in between. The CDR3 covers 13 residues. Here the CDR3 DNA reads TGTGCCAGCAGCGGCGTAGTTCTCGGTGAGCAGTTCTTC. Translated, it gives CASSGVVLGEQFF.

The CDR3 DNA is TGTGCCAGCAGTAGGGGGTCGGGCACAGATACGCAGTATTTT. Its protein product is CASSRGSGTDTQYF. The V gene is TRBV12-3 or TRBV12-4, the J gene TRBJ2-3; the D gene is possibly TRBD1 (6 bases). This CDR3 has 14 residues. V lost 5 bases and J 1 base, leaving 10 bases between the germline ends.

The chain has TRBV3-1 and TRBJ2-5, with D possibly matching TRBD2 (7 bases). This CDR3 comprises 14 residues. V was trimmed by 2 bases and J by 5 bases, leaving 12 bases between them. CDR1 and CDR2 (germline): LGHDT, YNNKEL (reference sequence). Written as DNA, the CDR3 is TGTGCCAGCAGCCAAAGCTGGGGGGGCGAGACCCAGTACTTC. It codes for CASSQSWGGETQYF.

This clonotype came up once. The V and J genes are TRBV3-1 and TRBJ2-5; D call uncertain. The CDR3 is 11 residues long. V was cut by 6 bases and J by 5 bases, with 7 bases left in between. Germline V gives CDR1 LGHDT, CDR2 YNNKEL (reference sequence). The CDR3 sequence: CASSPGETQYF. For the CDR3, the DNA is TGTGCCAGCAGTCCCGGGGAGACCCAGTACTTC.

The gene calls are TRBV2 and TRBJ1-6; D gene unclear. V lost 3 bases, J lost 7 bases, and 7 bases lay in between. Germline-derived CDR1 and CDR2 are SNHLY and FYNNEI. This CDR3 has 13 residues. CDR3 sequence reads: CASSDKGNSPLHF. CDR3 bases: TGTGCCAGCAGTGATAAGGGCAATTCACCCCTCCACTTT.

This clonotype was seen a few times. V usage is TRBV4-3 and J usage is TRBJ2-1; perhaps TRBD1 as D (5 bases). CDR1 and CDR2 from the germline V gene are LGHNA and YSLEER. Trimming pared 0 bases from V and 0 bases from J, leaving 9 bases between. This CDR3 comprises 16 residues. For the CDR3, the DNA is TGCGCCAGCAGCCAAGATCCCAGGGCCTCCTACAATGAGCAGTTCTTC. Protein: CASSQDPRASYNEQFF.

In its sample, this clonotype was seen a few times. This CDR3 reads CASRPGGMNTEAFF. The CDR3 DNA is TGTGCCAGCAGGCCAGGGGGAATGAACACTGAAGCTTTCTTT. V gene TRBV6-2 or TRBV6-3 combines with J gene TRBJ1-1, with 7 positions matching TRBD1. With 6 bases clipped from V and 0 bases from J, the junction kept 4 bases outside the gene matches. This CDR3 has 14 residues. Germline assignment: CDR1 MNHEY and CDR2 SVGEGT.

The gene calls are TRBV5-1 and TRBJ1-1; D may be TRBD1 (6 bases). The germline V and J ends were trimmed by 4 bases and 4 bases, with 17 bases remaining between them. Germline CDR1 reads SGHRS; CDR2 reads YFSETQ. The CDR3 is 15 amino acids. CDR3 bases: TGCGCCAGCAGCCCACCGGACAGCTCCTCCACTGAAGCTTTCTTT. Protein product: CASSPPDSSSTEAFF.

The chain employs TRBV5-1 and TRBJ2-3; 7 bases fit TRBD2. The trim removed 0 bases at V and 0 bases at J, leaving 7 bases unmatched. CDR3 size: 17 residues. Germline CDR1 is SGHRS and CDR2 is YFSETQ. The CDR3 is CASSLESSGGSTDTQYF. The CDR3 nucleotides are TGCGCCAGCAGCTTGGAGTCTAGCGGAGGCAGCACAGATACGCAGTATTTT.